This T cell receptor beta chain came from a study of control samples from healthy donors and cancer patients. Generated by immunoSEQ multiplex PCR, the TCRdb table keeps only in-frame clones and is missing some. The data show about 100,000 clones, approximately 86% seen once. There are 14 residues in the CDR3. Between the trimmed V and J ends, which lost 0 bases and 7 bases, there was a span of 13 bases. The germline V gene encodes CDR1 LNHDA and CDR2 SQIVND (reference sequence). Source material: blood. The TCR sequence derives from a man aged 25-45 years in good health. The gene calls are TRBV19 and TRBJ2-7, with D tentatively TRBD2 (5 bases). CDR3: CASSIDRYTGEQYF. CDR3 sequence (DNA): TGTGCCAGTAGTATAGATAGGTATACGGGGGAGCAGTACTTC.